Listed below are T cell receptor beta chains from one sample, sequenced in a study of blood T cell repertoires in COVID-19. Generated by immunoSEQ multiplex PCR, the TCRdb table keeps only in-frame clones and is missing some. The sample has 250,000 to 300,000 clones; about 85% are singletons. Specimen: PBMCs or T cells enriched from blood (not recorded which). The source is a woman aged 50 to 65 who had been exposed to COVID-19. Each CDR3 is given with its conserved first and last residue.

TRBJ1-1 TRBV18 CASSTDSQGWTEAFF
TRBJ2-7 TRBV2 CASSEVAGTGVYEQYF
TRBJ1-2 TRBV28 CASIQTGGGGYTF
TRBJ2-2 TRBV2 CASGTGQGFMGTGELFF
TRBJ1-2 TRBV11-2 CASSSRGNYGYTF
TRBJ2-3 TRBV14 CASSLFTDTQYF
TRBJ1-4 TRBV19 CASSPHQIGVTNEKLFF
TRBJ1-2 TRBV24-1 CATSDENSPGPNYGYTF
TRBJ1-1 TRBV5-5 CASSTKTNTEAFF
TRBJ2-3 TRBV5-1 CASRFGTAFTDTQYF
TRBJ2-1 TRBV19 CASSIVTPGSYNEQFF
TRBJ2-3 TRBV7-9 CASSLEGGRGSTDTQYF
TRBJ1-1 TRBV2 CASSTTGGATTEAFF
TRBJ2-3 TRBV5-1 CASSRGTDTQYF
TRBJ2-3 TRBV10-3 CAIMAGPPTDTQYF
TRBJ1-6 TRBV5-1 CASSWGGDNSPLHF
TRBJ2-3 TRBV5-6 CASSLSPLTDTQYF
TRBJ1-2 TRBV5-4 CASSLVQGANGYTF
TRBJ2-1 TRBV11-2 CASSVDRVNEQFF
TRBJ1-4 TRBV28 CASSLNGDDRGLPNEKLFF
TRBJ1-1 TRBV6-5 CASRTGVTAFF
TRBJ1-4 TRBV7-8 CASSFRQGGVEKLFF
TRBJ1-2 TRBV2 CASSVVPGGIDGYTF
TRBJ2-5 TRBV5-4 CASSGGLAGYQETQYF
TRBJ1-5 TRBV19 CASNKIHGVGNQPQHF
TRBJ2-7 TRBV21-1 CASSKNWDRGHTYEQYF
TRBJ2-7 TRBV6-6 CASSFTAGPTTYEQYF
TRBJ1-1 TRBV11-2 CASSLDRVGTEAFF
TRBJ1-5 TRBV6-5 CASSRNPNQPQHF